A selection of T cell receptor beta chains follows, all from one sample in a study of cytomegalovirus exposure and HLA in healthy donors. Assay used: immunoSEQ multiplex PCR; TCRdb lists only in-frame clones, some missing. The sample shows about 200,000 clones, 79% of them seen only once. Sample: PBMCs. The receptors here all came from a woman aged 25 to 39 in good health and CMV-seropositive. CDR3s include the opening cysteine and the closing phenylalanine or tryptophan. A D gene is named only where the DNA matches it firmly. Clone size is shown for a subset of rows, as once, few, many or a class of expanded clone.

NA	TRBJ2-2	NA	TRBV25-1	TGTGCCAGCAGTGACCCGGGGGGCAGCTACACCGGGGAGCTGTTTTTT	CASSDPGGSYTGELFF
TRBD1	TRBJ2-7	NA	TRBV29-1	TGCAGCGTTGAAGATAGGAGGACAGGGAACTCCTACGAGCAGTACTTC	CSVEDRRTGNSYEQYF
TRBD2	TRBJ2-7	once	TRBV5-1	TGCGCCAGCAGCCTGGGGGGACTAGCGGACCTCTCCTACGAGCAGTACTTC	CASSLGGLADLSYEQYF
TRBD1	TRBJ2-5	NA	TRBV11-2	TGTGCCAGCAGCCCAGCCCCCGGGACAGGGGGAGGGGAGACCCAGTACTTC	CASSPAPGTGGGETQYF
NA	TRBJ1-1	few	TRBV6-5	TGTGCCAGCCGAGGCAGTCTGAACACTGAAGCTTTCTTT	CASRGSLNTEAFF
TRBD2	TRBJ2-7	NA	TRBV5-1	TGCGCCAGCAGCCTGGTGCTAGCGGGAGAATCCTACGAGCAGTACTTC	CASSLVLAGESYEQYF
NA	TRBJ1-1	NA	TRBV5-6	TGTGCCAGCAACTGGAAAGACACTTCCACTGAAGCTTTCTTT	CASNWKDTSTEAFF
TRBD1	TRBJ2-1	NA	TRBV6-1	TGTGCCAGCAGTGGGACAGGAGGAAACAATGAGCAGTTCTTC	CASSGTGGNNEQFF
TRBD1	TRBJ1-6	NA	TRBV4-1	TGCGCCAGCAGCCAAGACCCGGGACAGTCCAATTCACCCCTCCACTTT	CASSQDPGQSNSPLHF
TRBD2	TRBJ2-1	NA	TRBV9	TGTGCCAGCTCGTTCTTAAGCGGGGGGCCCGCTACCCCTTCCTACAATGAGCAGTTCTTC	CASSFLSGGPATPSYNEQFF
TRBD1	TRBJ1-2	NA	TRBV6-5	TGTGCCAGCACCTTGACAGGGGGCGGCTATGGCTACACCTTC	CASTLTGGGYGYTF
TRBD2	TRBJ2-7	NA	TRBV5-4	TGTGCCAGCAGCCCCGGGTTGCGGGGGGCCTACGAGCAGTACTTC	CASSPGLRGAYEQYF
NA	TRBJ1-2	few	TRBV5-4	TGTGCCAGCAGCCGGGGGACTTTACAGTTCTATGGCTACACCTTC	CASSRGTLQFYGYTF
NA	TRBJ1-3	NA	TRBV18	TGTGCCAGCTCAACAGGTGTTGCTGGAAACACCATATATTTT	CASSTGVAGNTIYF
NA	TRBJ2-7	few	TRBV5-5	TGTGCCAGCAGCCTAGGAGGGGCATACGGCTACGAGCAGTACTTC	CASSLGGAYGYEQYF
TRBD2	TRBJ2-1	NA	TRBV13	TGTGCCAGCAGGAGAAGCGGGAGGGTGTCCCATGAGCAGTTCTTC	CASRRSGRVSHEQFF
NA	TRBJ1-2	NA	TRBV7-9	TGTGCCAGCAGCTTAGGGACATCCCTTGGAAATGGCTACACCTTC	CASSLGTSLGNGYTF
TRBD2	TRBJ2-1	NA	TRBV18	TGTGCCAGCTCACCCCGGGCTAGCGGGAGTTCGGATGAGCAGTTCTTC	CASSPRASGSSDEQFF
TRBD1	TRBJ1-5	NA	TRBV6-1	TGTGCCAGCAACCCGACAGGGATCAATCAGCCCCAGCATTTT	CASNPTGINQPQHF
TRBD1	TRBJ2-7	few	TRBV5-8	TGTGCCAGCAGCCAGGTGACAGGGAATGAGCAGTACTTC	CASSQVTGNEQYF
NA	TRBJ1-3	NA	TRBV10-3	TGTGCCATCAGTGACAGGGGCGGAGGAAACACCATATATTTT	CAISDRGGGNTIYF
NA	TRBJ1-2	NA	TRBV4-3	TGCGCCAGCAGCCAAGATCTGCAGGGCTTCGGTTATGGCTACACCTTC	CASSQDLQGFGYGYTF